The 5 T cell receptor beta chains presented below share a single source sample, sequenced in a study of OX40 agonist ivuxolimab in advanced cancers. The data were produced by immunoSEQ multiplex PCR, yet TCRdb's version contains in-frame clones alone and is incomplete. Altogether some 75,000 clones are present, approximately 85% being singletons, with the ten largest covering about 3%. Material: CD4+ or CD8+ T cells sorted from blood, obtained in a trial of the OX40 agonist ivuxolimab. The receptor set was obtained from an adult with an advanced solid tumor such as melanoma, head and neck, liver or kidney cancer.

The gene calls are TRBV29-1 and TRBJ2-5; D unresolved. The V gene's germline CDR1 is SQVTM and CDR2 ANQGSEA. This CDR3 region has 11 residues. Trimming shortened V by 4 bases and J by 4 bases, and 7 bases separated the two germline ends. The CDR3 loop is CSVGGSETQYF. The CDR3 bases are TGCAGCGTTGGTGGATCAGAGACCCAGTACTTC.

The rearrangement uses TRBV7-8 and TRBJ1-3, with D possibly being TRBD1 (6 bases). V gave up 3 bases and J gave up 3 bases, with 9 bases separating them. In germline, CDR1 is SGHVS, CDR2 FQNEAQ. The CDR3 totals 14 residues. CDR3 bases: TGTGCCAGCAGCTTTAAGGACAGTGGAAACACCATATATTTT. Amino acid sequence: CASSFKDSGNTIYF. Drawing the rest from reference TRBV7-8 and TRBJ1-3, the complete variable domain is GAGVSQSPRYKVAKRGQDVALRCDPISGHVSLFWYQQALGQGPEFLTYFQNEAQLDKSGLPSDRFFAERPEGSVSTLKIQRTQQEDSAVYLCASSFKDSGNTIYFGEGSWLTVV.

The rearrangement uses TRBV7-3 and TRBJ2-1; D is unclear. The CDR3 length is 11 residues. Germline values: CDR1 SGHTA, CDR2 FQGTGA. Trimming took 3 bases from V and 10 from J, leaving 7 bases between them. As DNA, the CDR3 is TGTGCCAGCAGCTTGGTGCGCGAGCAGTTCTTC. Protein sequence: CASSLVREQFF.

This clone was detected only a few times. The same CDR3 also results from other DNA sequences found in this sample. The chain has TRBV18 and TRBJ1-5, with 8 bases that match TRBD1. Trimming took 3 bases from V and 2 from J; bases not matched to a gene: 3. Germline V gives CDR1 KGHSH, CDR2 LQKENI. There are 15 residues in the CDR3. CDR3 protein: CASSPDRGGNQPQHF. CDR3 DNA sequence: TGTGCCAGCTCACCCGACAGGGGTGGCAATCAGCCCCAGCATTTT.

CDR3 nucleotide sequence: TGTGCCTGGAGTCCGAACACAGATACGCAGTATTTT. Its translation: CAWSPNTDTQYF. The chain links TRBV30 to TRBJ2-3; D unresolved. V was clipped by 2 bases and J by 2 bases, with 5 bases between them. The CDR3 is 12 amino acids. Germline values: CDR1 GTSNPN, CDR2 SVGIG (reference sequence). Together with reference TRBV30 and TRBJ2-3, the CDR3 gives the full variable domain: SQTIHQWPATLVQPVGSPLSLECTVEGTSNPNLYWYRQAAGRGLQLLFYSVGIGQISSEVPQNLSASRPQDRQFILSSKKLLLSDSGFYLCAWSPNTDTQYFGPGTRLTVL.